This T cell receptor beta chain was identified in a study of blood T cells in healthy people across ages. General study results and limits: Estimated diversity, derived from one million T cells, was regarded as an underestimate.

To note about this clonotype: Its antigen is still unknown.

This CDR3 region has 16 residues. V was shortened by 3 bases and J by 9 bases, with 18 bases between the two germline ends. CDR1 LGHDT and CDR2 YNNKEL come from the germline V gene (reference sequence). Per sample, at least 5 micrograms of total RNA were extracted. Sample-barcoded 5' priming and a J-beta primer mix drove a second PCR of about 7 to 12 cycles. Any given sample supplied a minimum of 2.5 million CDR3-containing paired-end reads. TCRdb independently ran MiXCR on the 5' RACE reads; one entry per CDR3 protein. The table records 780,000 or so distinct CDR3 sequences, approximately 53% of them present only once.

Input material: blood. The sequence derives from a man of 80 years or more in good health. V and J are TRBV3-1 and TRBJ1-6; D uncertain. The CDR3 spells CASSHNPTQAGSPLHF. CDR3 nucleotide sequence: TGTGCCAGCAGCCATAACCCCACGCAGGCGGGTTCACCCCTCCACTTT.